These 10 T cell receptor beta chains share one sample of origin, sequenced in a study of response to subunit inactivated influenza vaccine. TCRdb redid the calling of the RT-PCR reads with MiXCR, one entry per CDR3 protein. The table has 530,000 or so distinct CDR3 sequences, around 25% seen once. Sequencing was performed on CD4+ T cells sorted from PBMCs, taken 5 to 6 days after vaccination. The receptors were sampled from a man aged 45-65 years who received an inactivated influenza vaccine.

This clonotype has just a few counts. This sequence joins TRBV4-2 and TRBJ2-2; possible D gene TRBD2, 5 bases. Germline CDR1 reads LGHNA; CDR2 reads YNFKEQ. Trimming stripped 4 bases from V and 4 bases from J, with 10 bases between. The CDR3 spans 14 residues. CDR3 sequence (DNA): TGTGCCAGCAGCCGGGAGATTGGCACCGGGGAGCTGTTTTTT. It codes for CASSREIGTGELFF.

This clonotype came up a few times. The chain joins TRBV20-1 to TRBJ1-2; D ambiguous. The V end was cut by 6 bases, the J end by 0 bases, with 5 bases between. The CDR3 has 11 amino acids. Germline V gene sequence: CDR1 DFQATT, CDR2 SNEGSKA (reference sequence). CDR3: CSADANYGYTF. Written as DNA, the CDR3 is TGCAGTGCCGATGCTAACTATGGCTACACCTTC.

Only a few counts were recorded for this clonotype. The chain carries TRBV7-9 and TRBJ1-1; weak D call: TRBD1 (6 bases). The V gene's germline CDR1 is SEHNR and CDR2 FQNEAQ (reference sequence). This CDR3 spans 17 amino acids. The germline V and J ends were trimmed by 5 bases and 1 base, with 20 bases remaining between them. The CDR3 loop is CASSPNVKGGKNTEAFF. DNA of the CDR3: TGTGCCAGCAGCCCGAACGTCAAGGGGGGAAAGAACACTGAAGCTTTCTTT.

This clonotype was observed a handful of times. The chain joins TRBV7-6 to TRBJ2-2, with a tentative D call TRBD1 (6 bases). V was clipped by 2 bases and J by 6 bases, with 16 bases between them. The germline gives CDR1 SGHVS, CDR2 FNYEAQ. The CDR3 covers 16 residues. The CDR3 protein is CASSLTSGAPPGELFF. The CDR3 nucleotides read TGTGCCAGCAGCTTAACGTCAGGGGCGCCCCCCGGGGAGCTGTTTTTT.

The rearrangement uses TRBV10-3 and TRBJ2-5, with 15 bases fitting TRBD2. V shed 11 bases and J 2 bases; nucleotides not matched to a gene: 15. Germline-derived CDR1 and CDR2 are ENHRY and SYGVKD. The CDR3 is 18 residues long. The CDR3 region has the DNA TGTGCCGCGAAATCCTCCGGGACTAGCGGGAGGAAGCAAGAGACCCAGTACTTC. Its protein is CAAKSSGTSGRKQETQYF.

The V call is TRBV4-1, the J call TRBJ2-5; no definite D call. Trimming left V 0 bases short and J 9 bases short, with 11 bases between. Germline V gene data show CDR1 as MGHRA and CDR2 as YSYEKL. The CDR3 sequence is 13 residues long. The CDR3 bases are TGCGCCAGCAGCCAAGATGGCTTCGGAGCCCAGTACTTC. Its protein is CASSQDGFGAQYF.

In its sample, this clonotype was seen a few times. CDR3 sequence reads: CSARGGRGTYNEQFF. In DNA form, the CDR3 reads TGCAGTGCTAGAGGTGGGCGGGGGACCTACAATGAGCAGTTCTTC. This sequence joins TRBV20-1 and TRBJ2-1; TRBD2 matches at 7 bases. The CDR3 is made up of 15 amino acids. Trimming removed 1 base from V and 2 bases from J; junction bases left unmatched: 5. Germline V gene data show CDR1 as DFQATT and CDR2 as SNEGSKA (reference sequence).

The CDR3 coding sequence is TGTGCCAGCAGCTTAGCTTCCCCTCATGAGCAGTTCTTC. It codes for CASSLASPHEQFF. The genes are TRBV7-9 and TRBJ2-1; no definite D call. Germline CDR1 reads SEHNR; CDR2 reads FQNEAQ (reference sequence). The V end was cut by 0 bases, the J end by 8 bases, with 8 bases between. The CDR3 spans 13 residues.

The sample holds many counts of this clonotype. The chain is built from TRBV12-3 or TRBV12-4 and TRBJ2-6; tentatively, D is TRBD1 (5 bases). V was clipped by 1 base and J by 0 bases, with 7 bases between them. This CDR3 has 16 residues. CDR3 nucleotide sequence: TGTGCCAGCAGTTTAGGGGGCGCCTCTGGGGCCAACGTCCTGACTTTC. Translating it yields CASSLGGASGANVLTF.

The chain combines TRBV20-1 with TRBJ2-1; 7 nucleotides line up with TRBD2. Germline-derived CDR1 and CDR2 are DFQATT and SNEGSKA (reference sequence). This CDR3 contains 15 residues. V lost 4 bases to trimming and J lost 7 bases; unmatched junction nucleotides: 13. The CDR3 here is CSATTWEGEGNEQFF. In DNA, the CDR3 is TGCAGTGCTACCACCTGGGAGGGAGAAGGTAATGAGCAGTTCTTC.